This TCR beta chain was captured by sequencing in a study of T-cell memory formation after mild COVID-19. This clonotype has a handful of counts. TCRdb reanalysed the 5' RACE reads using MiXCR and keeps one entry per CDR3 protein. The profile shows some 160,000 distinct CDR3 sequences, under 15% of them singletons. The sequenced sample consisted of PBMCs or a T cell subset sorted from them (not recorded which). This clonotype was sampled from a man aged 18 to 29 who had mild COVID-19 (a few samples of this study predate the infection). Cell type and time point are not known.

The chain's CDR3 is CASSRLAGSYEQYF. CDR3 nucleotide sequence: TGTGCCAGTAGTCGGCTAGCGGGGAGCTACGAGCAGTACTTC. The chain recombines TRBV19 with TRBJ2-7; 9 bases agree with TRBD2. The CDR3 length is 14 residues. The V gene's germline CDR1 is LNHDA and CDR2 SQIVND (reference sequence). V lost 5 bases, J lost 3 bases, and 5 bases stayed unmatched.